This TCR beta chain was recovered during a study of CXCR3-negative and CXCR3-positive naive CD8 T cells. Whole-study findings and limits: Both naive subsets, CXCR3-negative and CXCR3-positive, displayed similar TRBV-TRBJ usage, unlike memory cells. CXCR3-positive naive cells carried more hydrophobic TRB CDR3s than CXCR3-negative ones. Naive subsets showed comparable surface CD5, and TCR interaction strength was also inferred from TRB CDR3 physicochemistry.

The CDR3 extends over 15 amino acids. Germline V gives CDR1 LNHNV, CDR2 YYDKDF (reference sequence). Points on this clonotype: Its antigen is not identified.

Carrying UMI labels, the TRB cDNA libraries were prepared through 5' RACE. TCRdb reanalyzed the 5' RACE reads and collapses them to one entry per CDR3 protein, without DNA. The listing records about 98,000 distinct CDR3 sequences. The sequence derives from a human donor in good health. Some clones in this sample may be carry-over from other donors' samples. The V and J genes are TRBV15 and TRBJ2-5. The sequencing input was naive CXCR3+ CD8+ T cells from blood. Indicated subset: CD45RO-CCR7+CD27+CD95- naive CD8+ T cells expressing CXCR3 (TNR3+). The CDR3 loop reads CATSREVRDQETQYF.